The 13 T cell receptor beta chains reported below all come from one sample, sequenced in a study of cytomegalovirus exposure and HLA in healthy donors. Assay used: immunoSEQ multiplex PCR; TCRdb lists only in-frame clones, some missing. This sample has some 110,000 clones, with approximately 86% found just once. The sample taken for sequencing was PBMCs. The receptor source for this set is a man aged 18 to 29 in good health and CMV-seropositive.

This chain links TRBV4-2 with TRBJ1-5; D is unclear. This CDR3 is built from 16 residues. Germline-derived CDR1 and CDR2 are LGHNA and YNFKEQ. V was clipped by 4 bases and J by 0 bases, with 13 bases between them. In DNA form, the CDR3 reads TGTGCCAGCAGCCCACAAGGGAGAGATAGCAATCAGCCCCAGCATTTT. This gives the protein CASSPQGRDSNQPQHF.

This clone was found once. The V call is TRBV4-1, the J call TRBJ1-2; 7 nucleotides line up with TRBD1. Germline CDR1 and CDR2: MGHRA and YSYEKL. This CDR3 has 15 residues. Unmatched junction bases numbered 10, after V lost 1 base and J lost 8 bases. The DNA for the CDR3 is TGCGCCAGCAGCCAAGGATCAGGGGGTATTAGGGGCTACACCTTC. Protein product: CASSQGSGGIRGYTF.

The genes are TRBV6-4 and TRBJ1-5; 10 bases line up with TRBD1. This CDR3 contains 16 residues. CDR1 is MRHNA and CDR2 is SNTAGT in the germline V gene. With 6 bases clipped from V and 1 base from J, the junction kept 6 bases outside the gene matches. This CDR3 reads CASSRDRGKSNQPQHF. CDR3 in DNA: TGTGCCAGCAGCCGGGACAGGGGTAAGAGCAATCAGCCCCAGCATTTT.

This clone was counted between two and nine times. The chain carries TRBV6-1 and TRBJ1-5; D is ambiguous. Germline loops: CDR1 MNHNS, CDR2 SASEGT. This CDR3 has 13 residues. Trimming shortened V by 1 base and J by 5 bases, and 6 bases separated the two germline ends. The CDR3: CASSEVAHQPQHF. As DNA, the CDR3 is TGTGCCAGCAGTGAAGTGGCACATCAGCCCCAGCATTTT.

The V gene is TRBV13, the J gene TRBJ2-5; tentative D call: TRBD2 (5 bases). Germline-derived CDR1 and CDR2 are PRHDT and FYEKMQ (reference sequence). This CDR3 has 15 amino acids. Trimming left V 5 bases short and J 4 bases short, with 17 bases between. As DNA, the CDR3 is TGTGCCAGCAGCGTAAATAGGAAGGCGGGAGAGACCCAGTACTTC. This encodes CASSVNRKAGETQYF.

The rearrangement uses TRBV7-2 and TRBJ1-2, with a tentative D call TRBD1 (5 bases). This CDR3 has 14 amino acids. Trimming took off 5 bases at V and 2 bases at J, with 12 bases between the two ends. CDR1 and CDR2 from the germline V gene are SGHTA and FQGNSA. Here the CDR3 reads CASSLPAGNYGYTF. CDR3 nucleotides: TGTGCCAGCAGCCTCCCAGCAGGGAACTATGGCTACACCTTC.

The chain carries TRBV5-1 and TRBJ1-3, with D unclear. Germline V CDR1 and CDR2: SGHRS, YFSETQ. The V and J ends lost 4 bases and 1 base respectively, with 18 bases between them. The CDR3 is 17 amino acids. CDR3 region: CASSKSPGLLSGNTIYF. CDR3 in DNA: TGCGCCAGCAGCAAAAGCCCGGGTCTACTGTCTGGAAACACCATATATTTT.

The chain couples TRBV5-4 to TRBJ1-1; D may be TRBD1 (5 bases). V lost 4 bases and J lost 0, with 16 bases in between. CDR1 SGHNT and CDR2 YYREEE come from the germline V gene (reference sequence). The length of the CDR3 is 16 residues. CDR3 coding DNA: TGTGCCAGCAGCCTGACTGGGGGGAAGGTGAACACTGAAGCTTTCTTT. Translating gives CASSLTGGKVNTEAFF.

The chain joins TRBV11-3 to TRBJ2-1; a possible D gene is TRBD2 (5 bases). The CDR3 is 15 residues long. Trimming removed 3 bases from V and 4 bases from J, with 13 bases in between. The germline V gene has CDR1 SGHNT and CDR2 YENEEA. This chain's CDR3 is CASSLEASPYNEQFF. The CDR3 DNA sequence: TGTGCCAGCAGCTTGGAGGCGAGTCCTTACAATGAGCAGTTCTTC.

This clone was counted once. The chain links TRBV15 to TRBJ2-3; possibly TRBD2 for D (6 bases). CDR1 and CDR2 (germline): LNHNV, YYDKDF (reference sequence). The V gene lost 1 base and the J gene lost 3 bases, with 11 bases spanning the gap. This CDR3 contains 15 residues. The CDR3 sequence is CATSRAGVGTDTQYF. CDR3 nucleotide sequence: TGTGCCACCAGCAGAGCGGGGGTAGGTACAGATACGCAGTATTTT.

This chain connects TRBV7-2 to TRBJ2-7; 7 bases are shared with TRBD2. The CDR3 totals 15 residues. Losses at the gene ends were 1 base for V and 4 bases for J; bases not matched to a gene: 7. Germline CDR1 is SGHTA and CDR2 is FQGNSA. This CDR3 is CASSLVGGGTYEQYF. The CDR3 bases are TGTGCCAGCAGCTTAGTTGGCGGGGGAACATACGAGCAGTACTTC.

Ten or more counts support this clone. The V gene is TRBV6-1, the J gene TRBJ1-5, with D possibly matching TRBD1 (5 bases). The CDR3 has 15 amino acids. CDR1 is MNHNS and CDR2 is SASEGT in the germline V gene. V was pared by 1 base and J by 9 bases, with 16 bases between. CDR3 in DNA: TGTGCCAGCAGTGAAGATGGGGGGGGAATGAGGCCCCAGCATTTT. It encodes CASSEDGGGMRPQHF.

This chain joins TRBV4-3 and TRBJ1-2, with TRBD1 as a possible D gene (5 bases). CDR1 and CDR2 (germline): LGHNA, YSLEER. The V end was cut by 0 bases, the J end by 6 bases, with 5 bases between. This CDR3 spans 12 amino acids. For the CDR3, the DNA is TGCGCCAGCAGCCAAGAAGGGGATGGCTACACCTTC. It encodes CASSQEGDGYTF.